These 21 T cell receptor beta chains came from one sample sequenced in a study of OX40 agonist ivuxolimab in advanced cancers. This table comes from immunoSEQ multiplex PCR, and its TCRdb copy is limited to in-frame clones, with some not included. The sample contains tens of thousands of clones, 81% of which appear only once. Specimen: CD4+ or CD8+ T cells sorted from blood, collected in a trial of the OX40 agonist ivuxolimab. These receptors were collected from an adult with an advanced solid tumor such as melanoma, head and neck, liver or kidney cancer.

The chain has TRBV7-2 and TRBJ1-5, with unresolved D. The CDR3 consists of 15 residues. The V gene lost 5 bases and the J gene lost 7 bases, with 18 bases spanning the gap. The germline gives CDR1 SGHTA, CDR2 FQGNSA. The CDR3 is CASSPRAGLGQPQHF. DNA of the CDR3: TGTGCCAGCAGCCCTAGGGCCGGCCTGGGGCAGCCCCAGCATTTT.

CDR3 nucleotide sequence: TGTGCCAGCAGACTAACGAGGTGGGGGGGGACACAGCCCCAGCATTTT. It is translated as CASRLTRWGGTQPQHF. V and J are TRBV28 and TRBJ1-5, with D possibly being TRBD1 (6 bases). From germline, CDR1 is MDHEN and CDR2 SYDVKM. With 6 bases removed from V and 7 bases from J, the gap between germline ends came to 22 bases. The CDR3 is 16 residues long.

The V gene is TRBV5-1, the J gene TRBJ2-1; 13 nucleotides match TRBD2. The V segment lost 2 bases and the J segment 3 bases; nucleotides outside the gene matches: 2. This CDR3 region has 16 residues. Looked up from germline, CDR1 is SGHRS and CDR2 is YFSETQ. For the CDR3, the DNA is TGCGCCAGCAGCTTTCGGACTAGCGGGAGCTACAATGAGCAGTTCTTC. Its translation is CASSFRTSGSYNEQFF.

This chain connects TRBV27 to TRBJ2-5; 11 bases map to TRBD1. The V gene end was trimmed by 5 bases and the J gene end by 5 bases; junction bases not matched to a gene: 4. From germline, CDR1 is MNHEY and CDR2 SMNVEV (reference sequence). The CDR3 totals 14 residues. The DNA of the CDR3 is TGTGCCAGCAGTCGGACAGGGGGCTGGGAGACCCAGTACTTC. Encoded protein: CASSRTGGWETQYF.

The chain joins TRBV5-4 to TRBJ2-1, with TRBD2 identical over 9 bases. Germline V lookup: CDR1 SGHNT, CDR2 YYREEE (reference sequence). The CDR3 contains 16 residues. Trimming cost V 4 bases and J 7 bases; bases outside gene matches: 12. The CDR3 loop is CASSRRARGGGNEQFF. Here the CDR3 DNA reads TGTGCCAGCAGCCGACGGGCGCGGGGGGGTGGAAATGAGCAGTTCTTC.

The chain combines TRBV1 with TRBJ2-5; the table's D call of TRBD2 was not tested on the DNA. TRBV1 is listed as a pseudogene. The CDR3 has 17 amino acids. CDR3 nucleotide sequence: TGCACCAGCAGCCACCTCGGACTAGCGGGGGATTCAGAGACCCAGTACTTC. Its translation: CTSSHLGLAGDSETQYF.

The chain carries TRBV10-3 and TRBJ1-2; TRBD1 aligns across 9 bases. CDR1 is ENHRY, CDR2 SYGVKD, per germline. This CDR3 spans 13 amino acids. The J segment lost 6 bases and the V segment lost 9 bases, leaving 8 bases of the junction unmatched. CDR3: CAIRDREGHGYTF. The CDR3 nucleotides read TGTGCCATTCGGGACAGGGAGGGCCATGGCTACACCTTC.

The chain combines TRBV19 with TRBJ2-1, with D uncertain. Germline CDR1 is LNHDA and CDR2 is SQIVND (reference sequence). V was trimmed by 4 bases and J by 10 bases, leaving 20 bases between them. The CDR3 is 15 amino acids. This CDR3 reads CASSNQGGRSWEQFF. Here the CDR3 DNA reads TGTGCCAGTAGTAACCAAGGTGGTAGAAGTTGGGAGCAGTTCTTC.

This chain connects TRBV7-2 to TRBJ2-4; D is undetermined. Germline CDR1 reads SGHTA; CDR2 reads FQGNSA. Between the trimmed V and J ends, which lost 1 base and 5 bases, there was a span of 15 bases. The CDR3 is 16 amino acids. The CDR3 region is CASSLGGRTGQNIQYF. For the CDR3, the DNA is TGTGCCAGCAGCTTAGGGGGAAGGACGGGCCAAAACATTCAGTACTTC. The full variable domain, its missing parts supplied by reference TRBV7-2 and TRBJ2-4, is GAGVSQSPSNKVTEKGKDVELRCDPISGHTALYWYRQSLGQGLEFLIYFQGNSAPDKSGLPSDRFSAERTGGSVSTLTIQRTQQEDSAVYLCASSLGGRTGQNIQYFGAGTRLSVL.

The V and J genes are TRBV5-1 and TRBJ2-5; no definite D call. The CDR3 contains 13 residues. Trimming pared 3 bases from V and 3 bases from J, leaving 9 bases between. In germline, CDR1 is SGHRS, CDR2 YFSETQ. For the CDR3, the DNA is TGCGCCAGCAGCTGGGAACTCAAAGAGACCCAGTACTTC. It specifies CASSWELKETQYF.

The CDR3 loop reads CASSLGRQSAEAFF. The CDR3 region has the DNA TGTGCCAGCAGCCTGGGCCGGCAGTCAGCGGAAGCTTTCTTT. The V and J genes are TRBV7-2 and TRBJ1-1; the D is unclear. Germline V gene lookup returns CDR1 SGHTA and CDR2 FQGNSA. V lost 5 bases to trimming and J lost 8 bases, with 18 bases between them. The CDR3 runs 14 residues.

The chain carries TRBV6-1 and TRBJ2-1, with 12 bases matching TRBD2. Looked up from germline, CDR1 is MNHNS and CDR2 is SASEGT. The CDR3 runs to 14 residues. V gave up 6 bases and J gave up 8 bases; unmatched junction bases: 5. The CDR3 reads CASRASGGAYEQFF. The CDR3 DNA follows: TGTGCCAGCAGGGCTAGCGGGGGGGCCTATGAGCAGTTCTTC.

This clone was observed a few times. DNA for the CDR3: TGTGCCAGCAGCCGGGGTGACGGATTCCTCTCCTACGAGCAGTACTTC. Translated: CASSRGDGFLSYEQYF. V gene TRBV5-4 combines with J gene TRBJ2-7; D may be TRBD2 (5 bases). Trimming pared 4 bases from V and 0 bases from J, leaving 17 bases between. CDR3 length equals 16 residues. Germline V gene lookup returns CDR1 SGHNT and CDR2 YYREEE (reference sequence).

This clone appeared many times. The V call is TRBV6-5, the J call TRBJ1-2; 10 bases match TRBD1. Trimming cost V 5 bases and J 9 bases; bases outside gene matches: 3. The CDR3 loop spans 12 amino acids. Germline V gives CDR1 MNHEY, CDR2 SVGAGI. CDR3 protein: CASSPGQGRYTF. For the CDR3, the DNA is TGTGCCAGCAGTCCGGGACAGGGGCGCTACACCTTC.

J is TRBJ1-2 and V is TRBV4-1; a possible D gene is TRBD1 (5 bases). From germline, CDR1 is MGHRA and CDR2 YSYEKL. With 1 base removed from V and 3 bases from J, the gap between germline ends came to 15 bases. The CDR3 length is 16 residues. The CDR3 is CASSQGGTRGDYGYTF. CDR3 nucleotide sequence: TGCGCCAGCAGCCAAGGGGGGACCCGGGGCGACTATGGCTACACCTTC.

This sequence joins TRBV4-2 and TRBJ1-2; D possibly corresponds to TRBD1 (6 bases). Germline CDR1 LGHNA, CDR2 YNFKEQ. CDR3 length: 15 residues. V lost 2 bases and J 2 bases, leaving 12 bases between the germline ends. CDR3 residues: CASSQNRGENYGYTF. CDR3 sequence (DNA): TGTGCCAGCAGCCAAAATAGGGGGGAGAACTATGGCTACACCTTC.

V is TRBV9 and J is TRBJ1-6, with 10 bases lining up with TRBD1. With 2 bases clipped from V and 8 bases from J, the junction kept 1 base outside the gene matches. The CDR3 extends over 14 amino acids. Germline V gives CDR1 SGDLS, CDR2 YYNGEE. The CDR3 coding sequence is TGTGCCAGCAGCGTGGACAGGGGGGATTCACCCCTCCACTTT. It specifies CASSVDRGDSPLHF.

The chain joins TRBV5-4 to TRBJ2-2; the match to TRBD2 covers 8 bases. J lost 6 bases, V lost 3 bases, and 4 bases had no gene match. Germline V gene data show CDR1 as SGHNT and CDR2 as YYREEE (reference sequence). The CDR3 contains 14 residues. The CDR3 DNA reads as TGTGCCAGCAGCTCGGGACTAGTCCCCGGGGAGCTGTTTTTT. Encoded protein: CASSSGLVPGELFF.

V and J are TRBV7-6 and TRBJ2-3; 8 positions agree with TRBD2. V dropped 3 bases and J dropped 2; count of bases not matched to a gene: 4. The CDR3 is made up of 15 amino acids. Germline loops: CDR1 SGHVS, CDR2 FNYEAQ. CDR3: CASSFRTSLTDTQYF. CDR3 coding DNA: TGTGCCAGCAGCTTCCGGACTAGCCTCACAGATACGCAGTATTTT.

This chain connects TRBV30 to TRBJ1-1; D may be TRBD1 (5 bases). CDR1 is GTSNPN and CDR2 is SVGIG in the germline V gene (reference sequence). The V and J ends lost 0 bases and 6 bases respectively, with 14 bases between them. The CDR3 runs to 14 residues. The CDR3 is CAWSVIEGAAEAFF. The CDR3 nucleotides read TGTGCCTGGAGTGTAATAGAAGGGGCCGCTGAAGCTTTCTTT. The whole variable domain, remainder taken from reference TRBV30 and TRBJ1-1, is SQTIHQWPATLVQPVGSPLSLECTVEGTSNPNLYWYRQAAGRGLQLLFYSVGIGQISSEVPQNLSASRPQDRQFILSSKKLLLSDSGFYLCAWSVIEGAAEAFFGQGTRLTVV.

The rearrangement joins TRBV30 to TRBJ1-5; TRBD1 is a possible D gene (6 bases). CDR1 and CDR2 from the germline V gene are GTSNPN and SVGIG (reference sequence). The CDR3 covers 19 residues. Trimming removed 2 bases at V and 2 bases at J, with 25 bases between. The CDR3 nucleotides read TGTGCCTGGAGTCACTCAACGGCCGGGGGCAGGGGAGGCAATCAGCCCCAGCATTTT. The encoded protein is CAWSHSTAGGRGGNQPQHF.